This T cell receptor (beta chain) was captured by sequencing in a study of OX40 agonist ivuxolimab in advanced cancers. As for the study in general: Six ivuxolimab dose levels, 0.01 to 10 mg/kg, were given intravenously every 2 weeks.

Libraries were prepared by immunoSEQ multiplex PCR; TCRdb keeps only in-frame clonotypes and omits some of them. The sample includes about 62,000 clones, about four fifths of them seen just once. CDR1 and CDR2 (germline): LNHDA, SQIVND (reference sequence). The V gene lost 2 bases and the J gene lost 5 bases, with 10 bases spanning the gap. The CDR3 loop spans 13 amino acids. Sequenced material: CD4+ or CD8+ T cells sorted from blood, taken in a trial of the OX40 agonist ivuxolimab. This sequence originates from an adult with an advanced solid tumor such as melanoma, head and neck, liver or kidney cancer. The rearrangement uses TRBV19 and TRBJ2-7; D is uncertain. CDR3 DNA sequence: TGTGCCAGTAGTATAACTGGACCTAACGAGCAGTACTTC. Translated, it gives CASSITGPNEQYF.